This TCR beta chain was observed in a study of read filtering for tumor transcriptome and immune sequencing. Study information: Per sample, TCR-region reads ranged about 3.5 to 11 million by IR-seq, roughly 85 to 1273 by RNA-seq.

This clonotype was detected ten times or more. What it recognizes is unknown. The study, taken as a whole, reports: Approximately 82% of IR-seq clonotypes had a single read, yet these held about 3.6% of reads.

Molecular barcoded adaptors covering alpha/delta and beta/gamma chains were used on roughly 370 ng RNA. TCRdb re-analysed the reads in MiXCR, keeping a single row per CDR3 protein. The table includes 45,000 to 55,000 distinct CDR3 sequences, roughly 18% detected once. The CDR3 runs to 15 residues. V was cut by 4 bases and J by 6 bases, with 20 bases left in between. Germline V gene lookup returns CDR1 SGDLS and CDR2 YYNGEE. The sequenced sample was a population of CD138-negative cells sorted from bone marrow. This sequence was found in a donor aged 40 or over with multiple myeloma. The chain links TRBV9 to TRBJ2-7; D tentatively fits TRBD1 or TRBD2 (5 bases each). The CDR3, as DNA: TGTGCCAGCAGCCCCTATGGGCTAGCAAGGGGCGAGCAGTACTTC. It encodes CASSPYGLARGEQYF.